These 21 T cell receptor beta chains originate from one sample sequenced in a study of blood T cell repertoires in COVID-19. Libraries were prepared by immunoSEQ multiplex PCR; TCRdb keeps only in-frame clonotypes and omits some of them. The sample gives about 160,000 clones, 80% to 95% of which show up once; roughly 4.8% is in the top ten. What was sequenced was peripheral blood. The source of these receptors is a man aged 25 to 40 with COVID-19, enrolled during active disease.

CDR3 sequence reads: CASTTGMNQPQHF. In nucleotides, the CDR3 is TGTGCCAGCACGACAGGGATGAATCAGCCCCAGCATTTT. The chain uses TRBV2 and TRBJ1-5; 7 bases match TRBD1. The CDR3 is 13 amino acids. With 7 bases clipped from V and 4 bases from J, the junction kept 4 bases outside the gene matches. CDR1 is SNHLY, CDR2 FYNNEI, per germline.

This rearrangement joins TRBV27 to TRBJ1-2; 11 bases fit TRBD1. Germline V gives CDR1 MNHEY, CDR2 SMNVEV (reference sequence). The CDR3 is 15 amino acids. With V trimmed by 4 bases and J by 4 bases, 5 bases remained unmatched. CDR3 sequence (DNA): TGTGCCAGCAGTTCCGGGACAGGGGGTTTCTATGGCTACACCTTC. Its translation: CASSSGTGGFYGYTF.

The chain recombines TRBV19 with TRBJ2-7, with TRBD1 identical over 10 bases. CDR3 length equals 14 residues. J gave up 3 bases and V 3 bases, and 2 bases lay outside the gene matches. Germline CDR1 reads LNHDA; CDR2 reads SQIVND (reference sequence). CDR3: CASSMGQGNYEQYF. The CDR3 nucleotides are TGTGCCAGTAGTATGGGACAGGGGAACTACGAGCAGTACTTC.

This chain joins TRBV4-1 and TRBJ1-2; D is perhaps TRBD1 (6 bases). This CDR3 spans 15 amino acids. Germline V gene data show CDR1 as MGHRA and CDR2 as YSYEKL. Trimming removed 0 bases from V and 7 bases from J, with 15 bases in between. DNA for the CDR3: TGCGCCAGCAGCCAAGATCCAGGGGTCCGGCGTGGCTACACCTTC. Protein: CASSQDPGVRRGYTF.

This chain connects TRBV6-5 to TRBJ1-4; D ambiguous. Germline lookup yields CDR1 MNHEY and CDR2 SVGAGI. The V end was cut by 6 bases, the J end by 0 bases, with 8 bases between. The CDR3 contains 14 residues. The CDR3 reads CASRAGSTNEKLFF. The CDR3 DNA reads TGTGCCAGCAGGGCAGGTTCAACTAATGAAAAACTGTTTTTT.

The rearrangement uses TRBV19 and TRBJ1-2; TRBD1 matches at 9 bases. Germline V lookup: CDR1 LNHDA, CDR2 SQIVND (reference sequence). This CDR3 contains 14 residues. The trim removed 2 bases at V and 7 bases at J, leaving 5 bases unmatched. Here the CDR3 reads CASSIRQGGGGYTF. The CDR3 DNA reads TGTGCCAGTAGTATAAGACAGGGGGGCGGTGGCTACACCTTC.

The rearrangement uses TRBV27 and TRBJ2-2, with a possible D match to TRBD1 (6 bases). Between the trimmed V and J ends, which lost 2 bases and 2 bases, there was a span of 15 bases. Per germline, CDR1 MNHEY and CDR2 SMNVEV (reference sequence). The CDR3 consists of 17 residues. The DNA of the CDR3 is TGTGCCAGCAGTTTACAGGGGTTGCCAGTTAACACCGGGGAGCTGTTTTTT. Protein: CASSLQGLPVNTGELFF.

This clone was counted a single time. The J gene is TRBJ1-6, the V gene TRBV21-1. TRBV21-1 is a listed pseudogene. There are 18 residues in the CDR3. The CDR3 sequence is CASSKKVRRSSYNSPLHF. CDR3 coding DNA: TGTGCCAGCAGCAAAAAGGTAAGGAGGAGCTCCTATAATTCACCCCTCCACTTT.

The rearrangement uses TRBV28 and TRBJ1-3; perhaps TRBD1 as D (6 bases). In germline, CDR1 is MDHEN, CDR2 SYDVKM. Trimming took 6 bases from V and 2 from J, leaving 14 bases between them. The CDR3 is made up of 15 amino acids. The CDR3 coding sequence is TGTGCCAGCAGATCTACAGGGACCCCTGGAAACACCATATATTTT. It codes for CASRSTGTPGNTIYF.

J is TRBJ2-5 and V is TRBV11-3; D remains ambiguous. The CDR3 spans 15 residues. The germline CDR1 and CDR2 sequences are SGHNT and YENEEA. V lost 0 bases, J lost 5 bases, and 13 bases lay in between. For the CDR3, the DNA is TGTGCCAGCAGCTTAGAGTTCGGGTTGGGTGAGACCCAGTACTTC. Residues: CASSLEFGLGETQYF.

This chain connects TRBV6-2 or TRBV6-3 to TRBJ1-1; 7 bases map to TRBD1. J was trimmed by 0 bases and V by 0 bases; bases with no gene match: 16. The CDR3 is 20 amino acids. Germline assignment: CDR1 MNHEY and CDR2 SVGEGT. CDR3 nucleotides: TGTGCCAGCAGTTACTCGATCCCACCTAGCCCGACAGGGATGAACACTGAAGCTTTCTTT. Translating it yields CASSYSIPPSPTGMNTEAFF.

V usage is TRBV20-1 and J usage is TRBJ2-7, with 11 positions matching TRBD2. The CDR3 runs 14 residues. V lost 3 bases to trimming and J lost 2 bases; unmatched junction nucleotides: 3. CDR1 and CDR2 from the germline V gene are DFQATT and SNEGSKA (reference sequence). The CDR3 sequence: CSASGTSGPYEQYF. DNA of the CDR3: TGCAGTGCTAGTGGGACTAGCGGACCCTACGAGCAGTACTTC.

This sequence joins TRBV5-4 and TRBJ2-7; 7 bases fit TRBD1. The CDR3 runs 15 residues. Trimming at V came to 0 bases and at J to 1 base, leaving 4 bases not matched to a gene. Germline values: CDR1 SGHNT, CDR2 YYREEE (reference sequence). In nucleotides, the CDR3 is TGTGCCAGCAGCTTGGAGGACAGGCCGTCCTACGAGCAGTACTTC. This gives the protein CASSLEDRPSYEQYF.

This clone was counted once. The chain combines TRBV12-3 or TRBV12-4 with TRBJ1-6; D is uncertain. Between the trimmed V and J ends, which lost 6 bases and 5 bases, there was a span of 8 bases. The CDR3 totals 13 residues. The CDR3 spells CASSFLDNSPLHF. The CDR3 nucleotides read TGTGCCAGCAGCTTTCTAGATAATTCACCCCTCCACTTT.

The genes are TRBV29-1 and TRBJ1-1; D unclear. Germline V gene lookup returns CDR1 SQVTM and CDR2 ANQGSEA. Trimming removed 4 bases from V and 4 bases from J, with 16 bases in between. The length of the CDR3 is 14 residues. Here the CDR3 DNA reads TGCAGCGTTGGCCTCTCCGGTGGTGGCACTGAAGCTTTCTTT. It yields the protein CSVGLSGGGTEAFF.

The DNA of the CDR3 is TGCGCCAGCAGCCAAGATCGGGGCAGGGGTGGCTACACCTTC. This translates into CASSQDRGRGGYTF. This chain uses TRBV4-1 with TRBJ1-2, with TRBD1 as a possible D gene (6 bases). The CDR3 is 14 residues long. V lost 0 bases, J lost 7 bases, and 12 bases lay in between. Germline V gene sequence: CDR1 MGHRA, CDR2 YSYEKL.

V gene TRBV5-1 combines with J gene TRBJ1-2; 11 bases map to TRBD1. V trimming: 0 bases; J trimming: 6 bases; junction bases outside the gene matches: 4. Per the germline V gene, CDR1 is SGHRS and CDR2 is YFSETQ. The CDR3 length is 15 residues. DNA of the CDR3: TGCGCCAGCAGCTTGGGTCCGGGACAGGGGGATGGCTACACCTTC. Translation: CASSLGPGQGDGYTF.

The rearrangement joins TRBV28 to TRBJ1-1; TRBD1 matches 9 bases. The trim removed 2 bases at V and 7 bases at J, leaving 5 bases unmatched. Germline CDR1 and CDR2: MDHEN and SYDVKM. The CDR3 is 14 residues long. CDR3 coding DNA: TGTGCCAGCAGTTTAACAGGGGGCACGTTTGAAGCTTTCTTT. Amino acid sequence: CASSLTGGTFEAFF.

V and J are TRBV18 and TRBJ1-1; the D gene is possibly TRBD1 (6 bases). Germline V lookup: CDR1 KGHSH, CDR2 LQKENI. CDR3 length: 15 amino acids. Trimming stripped 2 bases from V and 5 bases from J, with 15 bases between. CDR3 in DNA: TGTGCCAGCTCACCAATTGGGGAGGGGGGAACTGAAGCTTTCTTT. Encoded protein: CASSPIGEGGTEAFF.

The chain joins TRBV7-9 to TRBJ2-3; TRBD2 matches at 9 bases. This CDR3 spans 18 amino acids. V lost 1 base and J lost 4; bases outside the gene matches: 12. Germline CDR1 SEHNR, CDR2 FQNEAQ (reference sequence). CDR3 sequence (DNA): TGTGCCAGCAGCTTAGTAGCGGGGGAGCTCGGGAGCCCAGATACGCAGTATTTT. Encoded protein: CASSLVAGELGSPDTQYF.

Worth noting for this clone: Other DNA sequences in the sample encode the same CDR3. V gene TRBV6-5 combines with J gene TRBJ2-7, with a possible D match to TRBD2 (5 bases). The V gene's germline CDR1 is MNHEY and CDR2 SVGAGI. V was pared by 6 bases and J by 1 base, with 10 bases between. The CDR3 totals 13 residues. CDR3 residues: CASREDFSYEQYF. CDR3 nucleotides: TGTGCCAGCAGGGAGGATTTTTCCTACGAGCAGTACTTC.